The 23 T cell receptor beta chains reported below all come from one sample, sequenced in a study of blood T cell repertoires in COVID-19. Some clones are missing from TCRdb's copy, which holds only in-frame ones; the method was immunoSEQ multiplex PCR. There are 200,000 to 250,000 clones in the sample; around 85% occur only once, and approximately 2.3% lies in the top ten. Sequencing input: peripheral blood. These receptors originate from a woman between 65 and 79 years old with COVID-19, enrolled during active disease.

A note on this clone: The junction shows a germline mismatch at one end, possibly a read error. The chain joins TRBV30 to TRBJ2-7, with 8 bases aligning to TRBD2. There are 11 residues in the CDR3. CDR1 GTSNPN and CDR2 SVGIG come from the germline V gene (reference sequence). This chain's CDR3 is CAWSGPGLVRF. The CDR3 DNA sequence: TGTGCCTGGAGTGGGCCGGGACTAGTCCGGTTC.

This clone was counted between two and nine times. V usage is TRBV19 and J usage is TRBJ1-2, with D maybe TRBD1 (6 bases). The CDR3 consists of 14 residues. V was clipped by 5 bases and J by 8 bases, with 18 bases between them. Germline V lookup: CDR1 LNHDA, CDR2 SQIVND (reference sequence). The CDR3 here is CASSPTGLGSGYTF. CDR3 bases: TGTGCCAGTAGTCCAACAGGGTTGGGTTCCGGCTACACCTTC.

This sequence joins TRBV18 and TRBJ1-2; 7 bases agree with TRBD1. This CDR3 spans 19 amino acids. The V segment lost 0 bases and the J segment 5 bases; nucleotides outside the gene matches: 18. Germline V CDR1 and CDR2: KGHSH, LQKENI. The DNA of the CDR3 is TGTGCCAGCTCACCACCTGACCCCCGACAGGGAATCAGTGGTTATGGCTACACCTTC. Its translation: CASSPPDPRQGISGYGYTF.

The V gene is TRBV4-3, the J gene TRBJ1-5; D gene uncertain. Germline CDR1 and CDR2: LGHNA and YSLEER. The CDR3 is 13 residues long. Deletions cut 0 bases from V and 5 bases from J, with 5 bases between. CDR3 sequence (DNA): TGCGCCAGCAGCCAAGAAATCTATCAGCCCCAGCATTTT. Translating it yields CASSQEIYQPQHF.

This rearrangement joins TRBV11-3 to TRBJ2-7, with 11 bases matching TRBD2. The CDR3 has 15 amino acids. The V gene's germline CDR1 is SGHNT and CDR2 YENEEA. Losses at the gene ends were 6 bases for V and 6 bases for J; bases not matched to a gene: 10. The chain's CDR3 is CASSRIAGGPSEQYF. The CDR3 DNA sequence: TGTGCCAGCAGTCGCATAGCGGGGGGGCCTAGCGAGCAGTACTTC.

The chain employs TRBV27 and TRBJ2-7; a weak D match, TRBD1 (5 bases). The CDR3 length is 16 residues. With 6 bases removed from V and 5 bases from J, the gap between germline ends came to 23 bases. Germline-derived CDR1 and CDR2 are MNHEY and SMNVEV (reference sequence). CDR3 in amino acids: CASSILDSPKAHEQYF. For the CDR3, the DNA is TGTGCCAGCAGCATCCTTGACAGCCCCAAGGCTCACGAGCAGTACTTC.

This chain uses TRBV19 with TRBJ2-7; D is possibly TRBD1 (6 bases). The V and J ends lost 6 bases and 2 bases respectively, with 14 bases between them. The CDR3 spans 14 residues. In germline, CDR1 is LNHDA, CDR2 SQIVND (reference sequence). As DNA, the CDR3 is TGTGCCAGTAGGGCACAAGGACAGACCTACGAGCAGTACTTC. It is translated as CASRAQGQTYEQYF.

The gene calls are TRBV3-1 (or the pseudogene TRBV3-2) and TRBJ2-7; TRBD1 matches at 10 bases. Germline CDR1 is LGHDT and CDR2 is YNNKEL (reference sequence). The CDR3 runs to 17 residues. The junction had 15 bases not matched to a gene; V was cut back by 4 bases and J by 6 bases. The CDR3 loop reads CASSRGTPGTGVSEQYF. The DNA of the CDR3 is TGTGCCAGCAGCCGAGGTACTCCCGGGACAGGGGTCAGCGAGCAGTACTTC.

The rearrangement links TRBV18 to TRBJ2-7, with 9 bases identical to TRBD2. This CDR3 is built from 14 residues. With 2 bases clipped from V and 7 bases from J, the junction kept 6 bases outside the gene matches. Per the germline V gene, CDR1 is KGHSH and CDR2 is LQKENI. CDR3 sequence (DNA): TGTGCCAGCTCACCAGGCGGGGGGGCTATGGAGCAGTACTTC. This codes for CASSPGGGAMEQYF.

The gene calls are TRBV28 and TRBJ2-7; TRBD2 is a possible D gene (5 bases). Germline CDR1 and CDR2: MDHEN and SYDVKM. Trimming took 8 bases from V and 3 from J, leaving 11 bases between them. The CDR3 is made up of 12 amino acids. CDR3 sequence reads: CASRRSNYEQYF. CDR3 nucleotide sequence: TGTGCCAGCCGGAGGAGCAACTACGAGCAGTACTTC.

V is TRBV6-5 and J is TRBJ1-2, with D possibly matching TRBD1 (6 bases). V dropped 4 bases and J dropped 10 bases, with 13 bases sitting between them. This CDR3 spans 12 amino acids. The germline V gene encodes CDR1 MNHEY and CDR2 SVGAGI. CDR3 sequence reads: CASSSNRVDYTF. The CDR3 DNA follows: TGTGCCAGCAGTTCTAACAGGGTGGACTACACCTTC.

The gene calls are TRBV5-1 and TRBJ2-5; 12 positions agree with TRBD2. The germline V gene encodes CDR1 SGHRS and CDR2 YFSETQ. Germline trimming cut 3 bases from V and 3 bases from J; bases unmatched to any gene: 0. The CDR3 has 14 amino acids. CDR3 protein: CASSWTSGEETQYF. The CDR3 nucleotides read TGCGCCAGCAGCTGGACTAGCGGGGAAGAGACCCAGTACTTC. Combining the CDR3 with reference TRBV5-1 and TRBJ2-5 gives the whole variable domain KAGVTQTPRYLIKTRGQQVTLSCSPISGHRSVSWYQQTPGQGLQFLFEYFSETQRNKGNFPGRFSGRQFSNSRSEMNVSTLELGDSALYLCASSWTSGEETQYFGPGTRLLVL.

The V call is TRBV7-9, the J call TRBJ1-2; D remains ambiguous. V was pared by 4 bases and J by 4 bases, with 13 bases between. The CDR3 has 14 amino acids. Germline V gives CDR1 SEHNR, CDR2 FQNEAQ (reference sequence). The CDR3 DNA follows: TGTGCCAGCAGCTCCGAGGGTCCAAGCTATGGCTACACCTTC. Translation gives CASSSEGPSYGYTF.

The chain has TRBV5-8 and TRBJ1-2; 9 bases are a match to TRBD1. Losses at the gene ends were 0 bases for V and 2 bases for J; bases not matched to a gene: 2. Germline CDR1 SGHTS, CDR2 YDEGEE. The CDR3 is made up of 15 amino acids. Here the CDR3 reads CASSLGGTGNYGYTF. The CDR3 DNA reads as TGTGCCAGCAGCTTGGGAGGGACAGGGAACTATGGCTACACCTTC.

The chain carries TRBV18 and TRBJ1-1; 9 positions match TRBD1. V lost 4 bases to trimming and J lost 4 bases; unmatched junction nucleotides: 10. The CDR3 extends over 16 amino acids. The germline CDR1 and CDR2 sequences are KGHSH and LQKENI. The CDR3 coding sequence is TGTGCCAGCTCACTTGGCCGGGACAGGGTTCCCACTGAAGCTTTCTTT. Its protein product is CASSLGRDRVPTEAFF.

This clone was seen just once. The chain's CDR3 is CASSTVRGTGYNSPLHF. The CDR3 nucleotides are TGTGCCAGTAGTACCGTCAGAGGGACAGGCTATAATTCACCCCTCCACTTT. The genes are TRBV19 and TRBJ1-6, with 8 positions matching TRBD1. The CDR3 sequence is 17 residues long. CDR1 and CDR2 (germline): LNHDA, SQIVND (reference sequence). The V segment lost 4 bases and the J segment 3 bases; nucleotides outside the gene matches: 8.

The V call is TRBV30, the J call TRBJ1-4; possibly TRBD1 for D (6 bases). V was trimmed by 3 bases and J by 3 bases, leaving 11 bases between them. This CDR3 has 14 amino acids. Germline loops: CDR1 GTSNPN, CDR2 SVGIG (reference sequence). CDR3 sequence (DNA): TGTGCCTGGAGACGGACAGCCTCTAATGAAAAACTGTTTTTT. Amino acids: CAWRRTASNEKLFF.

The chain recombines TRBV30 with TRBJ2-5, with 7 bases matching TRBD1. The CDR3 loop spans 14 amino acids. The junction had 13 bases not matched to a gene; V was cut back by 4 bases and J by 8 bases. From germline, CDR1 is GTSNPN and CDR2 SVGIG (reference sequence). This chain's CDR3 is CAWIPPGRGITQYF. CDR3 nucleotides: TGTGCCTGGATTCCCCCGGGCAGGGGGATCACCCAGTACTTC.

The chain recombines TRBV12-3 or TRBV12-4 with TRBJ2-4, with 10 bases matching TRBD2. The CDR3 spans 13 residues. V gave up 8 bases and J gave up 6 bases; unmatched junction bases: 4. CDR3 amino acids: CASLAGGGNIQYF. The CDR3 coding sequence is TGTGCCAGCTTAGCGGGGGGCGGAAACATTCAGTACTTC.

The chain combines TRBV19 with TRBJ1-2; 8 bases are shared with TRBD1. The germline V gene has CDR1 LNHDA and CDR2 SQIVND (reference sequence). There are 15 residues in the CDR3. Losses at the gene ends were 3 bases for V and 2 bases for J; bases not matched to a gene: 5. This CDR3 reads CASSMTQGANYGYTF. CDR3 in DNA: TGTGCCAGTAGTATGACCCAGGGGGCAAACTATGGCTACACCTTC. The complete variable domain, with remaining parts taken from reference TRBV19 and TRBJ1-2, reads DGGITQSPKYLFRKEGQNVTLSCEQNLNHDAMYWYRQDPGQGLRLIYYSQIVNDFQKGDIAEGYSVSREKKESFPLTVTSAQKNPTAFYLCASSMTQGANYGYTFGSGTRLTVV.

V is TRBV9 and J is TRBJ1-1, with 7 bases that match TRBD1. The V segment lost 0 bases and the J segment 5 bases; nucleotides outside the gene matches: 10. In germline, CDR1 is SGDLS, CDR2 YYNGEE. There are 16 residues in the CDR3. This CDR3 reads CASSVAPTGVWTEAFF. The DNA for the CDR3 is TGTGCCAGCAGCGTAGCCCCCACAGGGGTTTGGACTGAAGCTTTCTTT.

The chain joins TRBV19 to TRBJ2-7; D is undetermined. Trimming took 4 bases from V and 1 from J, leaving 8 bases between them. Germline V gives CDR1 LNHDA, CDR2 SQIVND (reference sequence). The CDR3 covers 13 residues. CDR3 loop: CASSRRPSYEQYF. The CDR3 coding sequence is TGTGCCAGTAGTAGGCGGCCGTCCTACGAGCAGTACTTC.

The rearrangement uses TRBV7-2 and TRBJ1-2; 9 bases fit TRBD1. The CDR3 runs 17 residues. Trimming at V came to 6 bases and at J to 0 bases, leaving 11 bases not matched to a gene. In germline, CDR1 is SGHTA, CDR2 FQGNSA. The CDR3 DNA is TGTGCCAGCAGTCCACAGGGGGCTCATCAAGCTAACTATGGCTACACCTTC. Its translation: CASSPQGAHQANYGYTF.